The present TCR beta chain was sequenced within a study of blood T cell repertoires in COVID-19. At the level of the study: The analysed material was cDNA or gDNA that came from T cells, B-cell-depleted T cells, or PBMCs.

Measured with immunoSEQ multiplex PCR; TCRdb has only the in-frame clones, and not every one. This sample has a few hundred thousand clones, with about 80% found just once. This clone was counted between two and nine times. The CDR3 totals 13 residues. In germline, CDR1 is MNHEY, CDR2 SVGAGI. Trimming cost V 8 bases and J 2 bases, with 10 bases left between them. The chain joins TRBV6-5 to TRBJ1-5; the D gene is possibly TRBD1 (6 bases). The receptor's source is a person aged 65 to 79 with COVID-19, enrolled during active disease. Sequenced input: peripheral blood. The CDR3 spells CASVQGGNQPQHF. The DNA of the CDR3 is TGTGCCAGCGTACAGGGTGGCAATCAGCCCCAGCATTTT.